The subject of this entry is one TCR beta chain. The data derive from a study of blood T cells in healthy people across ages. Looked up from germline, CDR1 is MNHEY and CDR2 is SVGAGI. V was trimmed by 5 bases and J by 0 bases, leaving 12 bases between them. The CDR3 covers 15 residues. Together with a sample-barcoded 5' primer, a J-beta primer mix was included in a second PCR lasting about 7 to 12 cycles. TCRdb used MiXCR to reprocess the 5' RACE reads, holding one entry per CDR3 protein. The sample holds approximately 800,000 distinct CDR3 sequences; 20% to 25% are singletons and the top ten take under 4.5%. In addition, the sample was reused for a study of T cells of mothers and their children. In that study: Over 8 million TCR beta CDR3 reads were obtained from each mother, and approximately 3 million from each child.

The specimen sequenced was blood. The chain uses TRBV6-5 and TRBJ2-3; TRBD1 is a possible D gene (6 bases). This clonotype was sampled from a boy between 10 and 17 years old in good health. CDR3 sequence (DNA): TGTGCCAGCAGTAGAGGGACACGCAGCACAGATACGCAGTATTTT. Its protein product is CASSRGTRSTDTQYF.